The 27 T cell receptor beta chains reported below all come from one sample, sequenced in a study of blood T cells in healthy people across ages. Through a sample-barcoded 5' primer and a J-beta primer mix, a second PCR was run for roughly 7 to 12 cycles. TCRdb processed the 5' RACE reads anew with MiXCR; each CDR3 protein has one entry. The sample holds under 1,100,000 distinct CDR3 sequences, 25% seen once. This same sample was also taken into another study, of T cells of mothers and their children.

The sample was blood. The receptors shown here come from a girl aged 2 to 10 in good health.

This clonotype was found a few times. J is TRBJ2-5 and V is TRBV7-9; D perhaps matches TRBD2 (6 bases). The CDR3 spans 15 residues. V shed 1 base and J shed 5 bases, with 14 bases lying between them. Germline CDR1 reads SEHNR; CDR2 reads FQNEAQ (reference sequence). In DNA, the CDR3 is TGTGCCAGCAGCTTAGTGTCTGGCGGGGAGGAGACCCAGTACTTC. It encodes CASSLVSGGEETQYF.

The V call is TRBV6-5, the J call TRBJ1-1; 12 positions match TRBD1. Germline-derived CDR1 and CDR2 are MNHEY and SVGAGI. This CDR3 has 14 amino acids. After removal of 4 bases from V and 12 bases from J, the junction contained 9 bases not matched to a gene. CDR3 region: CASSLPGTGGATFF. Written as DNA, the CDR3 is TGTGCCAGCAGTTTACCTGGGACAGGGGGCGCGACTTTCTTT.

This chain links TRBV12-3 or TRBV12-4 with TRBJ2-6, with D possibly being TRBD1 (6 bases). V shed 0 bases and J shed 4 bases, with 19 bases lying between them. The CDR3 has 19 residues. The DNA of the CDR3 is TGTGCCAGCAGTTTAGCGCCCCCAGGGTCGGGGACAGGGGCCAACGTCCTGACTTTC. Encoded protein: CASSLAPPGSGTGANVLTF.

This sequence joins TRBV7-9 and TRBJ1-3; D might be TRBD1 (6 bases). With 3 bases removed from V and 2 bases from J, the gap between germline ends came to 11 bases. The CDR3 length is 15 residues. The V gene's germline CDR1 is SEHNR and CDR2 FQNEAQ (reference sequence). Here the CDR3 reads CASSFDRRPGNTIYF. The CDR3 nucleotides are TGTGCCAGCAGCTTCGACAGGCGTCCTGGAAACACCATATATTTT.

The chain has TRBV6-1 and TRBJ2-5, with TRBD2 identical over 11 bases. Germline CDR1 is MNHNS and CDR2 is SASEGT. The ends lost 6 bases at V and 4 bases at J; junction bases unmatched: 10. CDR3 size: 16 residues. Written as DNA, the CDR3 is TGTGCCAGCAGCCCTTTACTAGCGGGAGCGGTAGAGACCCAGTACTTC. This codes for CASSPLLAGAVETQYF.

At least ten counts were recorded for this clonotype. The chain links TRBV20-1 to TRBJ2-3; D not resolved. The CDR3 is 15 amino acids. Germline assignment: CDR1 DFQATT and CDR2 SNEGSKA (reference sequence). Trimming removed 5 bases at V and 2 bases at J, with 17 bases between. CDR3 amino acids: CSAHQVFMYTDTQYF. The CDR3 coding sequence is TGCAGTGCTCATCAGGTCTTCATGTACACAGATACGCAGTATTTT.

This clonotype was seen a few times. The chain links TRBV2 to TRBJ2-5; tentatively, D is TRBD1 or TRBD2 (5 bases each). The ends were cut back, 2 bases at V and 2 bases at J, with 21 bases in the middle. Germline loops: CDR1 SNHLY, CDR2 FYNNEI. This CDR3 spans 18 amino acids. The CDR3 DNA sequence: TGTGCCAGCAGTGAATTGGCCCGGGGAGCAGACAGACAAGAGACCCAGTACTTC. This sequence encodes CASSELARGADRQETQYF.

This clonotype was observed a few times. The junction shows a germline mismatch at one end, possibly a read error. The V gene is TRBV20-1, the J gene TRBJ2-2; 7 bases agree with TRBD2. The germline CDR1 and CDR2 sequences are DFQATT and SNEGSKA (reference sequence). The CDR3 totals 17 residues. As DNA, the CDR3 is TGCAGTGCTCTAACCGATTTCGGCGGGAGTGTAACCGGGGAGCTGTCTTTT. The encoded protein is CSALTDFGGSVTGELSF.

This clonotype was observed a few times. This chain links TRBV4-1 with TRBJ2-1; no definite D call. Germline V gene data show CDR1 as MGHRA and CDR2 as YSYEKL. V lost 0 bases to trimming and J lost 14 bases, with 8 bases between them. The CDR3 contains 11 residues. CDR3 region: CASSQEGKEFF. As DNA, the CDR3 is TGCGCCAGCAGCCAAGAGGGGAAGGAGTTCTTC.

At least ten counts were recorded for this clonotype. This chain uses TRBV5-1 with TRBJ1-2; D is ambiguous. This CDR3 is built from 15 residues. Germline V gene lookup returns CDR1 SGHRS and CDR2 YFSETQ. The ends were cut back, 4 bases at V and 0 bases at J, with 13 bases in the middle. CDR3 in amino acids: CASSTRREANYGYTF. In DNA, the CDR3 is TGCGCCAGCAGCACTCGACGGGAAGCTAACTATGGCTACACCTTC.

This CDR3 reads CASSEQGAYNSPLHF. CDR3 coding DNA: TGTGCCAGCAGTGAACAGGGTGCCTATAATTCACCCCTCCACTTT. The chain links TRBV7-2 to TRBJ1-6; a weak D match, TRBD1 (6 bases). Trimming removed 6 bases at V and 2 bases at J, with 11 bases between. There are 15 residues in the CDR3. Per the germline V gene, CDR1 is SGHTA and CDR2 is FQGNSA.

This chain's CDR3 is CSVGGLAGLNEQFF. CDR3 nucleotide sequence: TGCAGCGTTGGGGGACTAGCGGGATTGAATGAGCAGTTCTTC. The gene calls are TRBV29-1 and TRBJ2-1; 13 bases match TRBD2. This CDR3 has 14 residues. J lost 7 bases, V lost 4 bases, and 4 bases had no gene match. In germline, CDR1 is SQVTM, CDR2 ANQGSEA.

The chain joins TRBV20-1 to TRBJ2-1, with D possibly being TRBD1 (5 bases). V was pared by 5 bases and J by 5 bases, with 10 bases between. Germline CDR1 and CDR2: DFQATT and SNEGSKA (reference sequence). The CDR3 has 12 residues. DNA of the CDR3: TGCAGTGCTGGGGCCCTACACAATGAGCAGTTCTTC. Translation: CSAGALHNEQFF.

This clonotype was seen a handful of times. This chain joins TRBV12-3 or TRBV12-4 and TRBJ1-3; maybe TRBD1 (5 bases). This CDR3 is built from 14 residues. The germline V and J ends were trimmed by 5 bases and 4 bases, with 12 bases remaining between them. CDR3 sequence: CASSAGRRGNTIYF. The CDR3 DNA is TGTGCCAGCAGTGCGGGGCGTCGGGGAAACACCATATATTTT.

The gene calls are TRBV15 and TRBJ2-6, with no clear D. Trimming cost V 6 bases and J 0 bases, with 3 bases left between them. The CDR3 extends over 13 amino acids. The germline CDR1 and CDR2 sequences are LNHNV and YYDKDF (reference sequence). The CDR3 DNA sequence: TGTGCCACCAGGGCCTCTGGGGCCAACGTCCTGACTTTC. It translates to CATRASGANVLTF.

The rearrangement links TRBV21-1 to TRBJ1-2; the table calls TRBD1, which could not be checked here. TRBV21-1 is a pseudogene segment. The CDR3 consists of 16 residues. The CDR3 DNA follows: TGTGCCAGCCCCCCACAGGGAACGGAAGACCCCTATGGCTACACCTTC. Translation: CASPPQGTEDPYGYTF.

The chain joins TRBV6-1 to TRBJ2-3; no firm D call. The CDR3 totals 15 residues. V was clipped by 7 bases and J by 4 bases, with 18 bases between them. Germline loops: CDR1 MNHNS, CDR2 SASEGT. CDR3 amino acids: CASIGSYLSADTQYF. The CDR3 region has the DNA TGTGCCAGCATCGGAAGCTACCTGAGCGCAGATACGCAGTATTTT.

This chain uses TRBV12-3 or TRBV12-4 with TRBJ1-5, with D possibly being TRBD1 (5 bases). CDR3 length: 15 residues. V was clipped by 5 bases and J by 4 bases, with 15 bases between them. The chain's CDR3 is CASSPQAGRNQPQHF. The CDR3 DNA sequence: TGTGCCAGCAGTCCTCAGGCAGGGAGAAATCAGCCCCAGCATTTT.

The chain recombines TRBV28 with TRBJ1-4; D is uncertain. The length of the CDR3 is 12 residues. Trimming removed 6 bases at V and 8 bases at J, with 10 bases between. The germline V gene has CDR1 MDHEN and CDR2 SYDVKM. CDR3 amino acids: CASSALWEKLFF. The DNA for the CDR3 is TGTGCCAGCAGCGCCCTTTGGGAAAAACTGTTTTTT.

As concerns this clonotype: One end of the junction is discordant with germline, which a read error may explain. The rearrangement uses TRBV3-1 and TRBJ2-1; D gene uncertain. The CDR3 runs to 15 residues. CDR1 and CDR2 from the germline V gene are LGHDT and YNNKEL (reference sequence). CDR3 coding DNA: TGTGCCAGCGGCCAAGACCTGCCCCGGCGGCCCGGGCAGTTCTTC. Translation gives CASGQDLPRRPGQFF.

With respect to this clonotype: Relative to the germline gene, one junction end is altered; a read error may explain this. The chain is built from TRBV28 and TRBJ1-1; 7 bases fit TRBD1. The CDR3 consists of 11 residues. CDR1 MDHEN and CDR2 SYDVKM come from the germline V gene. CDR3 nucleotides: TGTGCCAGCCAAGGGGGCACTGAAGCCTTCTTT. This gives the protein CASQGGTEAFF.

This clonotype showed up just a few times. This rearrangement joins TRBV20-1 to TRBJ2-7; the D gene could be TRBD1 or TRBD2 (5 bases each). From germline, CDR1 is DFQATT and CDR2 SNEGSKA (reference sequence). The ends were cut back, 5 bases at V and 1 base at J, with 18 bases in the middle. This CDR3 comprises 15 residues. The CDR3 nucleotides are TGCAGTGCTTTAGCCCGGGACGCGGCGTCCTACGAGCAGTACTTC. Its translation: CSALARDAASYEQYF.

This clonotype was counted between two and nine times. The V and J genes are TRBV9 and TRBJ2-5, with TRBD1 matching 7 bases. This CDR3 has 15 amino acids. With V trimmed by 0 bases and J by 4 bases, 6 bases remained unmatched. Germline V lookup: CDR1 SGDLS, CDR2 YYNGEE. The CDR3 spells CASSVDGQVGETQYF. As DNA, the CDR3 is TGTGCCAGCAGCGTAGATGGACAGGTGGGAGAGACCCAGTACTTC.

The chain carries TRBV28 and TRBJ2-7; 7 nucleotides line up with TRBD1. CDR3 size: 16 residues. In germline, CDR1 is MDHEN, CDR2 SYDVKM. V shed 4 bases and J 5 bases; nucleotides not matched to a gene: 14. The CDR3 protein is CASSWLLRQGVHEQYF. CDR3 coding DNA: TGTGCCAGCAGTTGGTTGTTGAGACAGGGAGTGCACGAGCAGTACTTC.

As DNA, the CDR3 is TGCGCCAGCAGCCAAGATCGGGGCAGGGGGGAGACCCAGTACTTC. Its translation: CASSQDRGRGETQYF. The chain couples TRBV4-3 to TRBJ2-5; 7 nucleotides agree with TRBD1. This CDR3 has 15 amino acids. Germline-derived CDR1 and CDR2 are LGHNA and YSLEER. V lost 0 bases, J lost 5 bases, and 6 bases stayed unmatched.

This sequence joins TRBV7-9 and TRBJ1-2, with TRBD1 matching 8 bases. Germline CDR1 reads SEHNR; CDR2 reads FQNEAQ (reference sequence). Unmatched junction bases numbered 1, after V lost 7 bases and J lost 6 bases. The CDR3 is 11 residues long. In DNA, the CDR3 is TGTGCCAGCATACAGGGGGATGGCTACACCTTC. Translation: CASIQGDGYTF.

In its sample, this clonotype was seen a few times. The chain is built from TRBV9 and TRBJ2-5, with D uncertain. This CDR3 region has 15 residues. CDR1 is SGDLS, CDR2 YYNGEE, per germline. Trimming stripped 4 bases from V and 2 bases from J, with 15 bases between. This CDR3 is CASSQSGRIQETQYF. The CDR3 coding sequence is TGTGCCAGCAGCCAATCTGGGCGGATACAAGAGACCCAGTACTTC. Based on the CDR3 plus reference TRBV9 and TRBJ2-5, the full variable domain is DSGVTQTPKHLITATGQRVTLRCSPRSGDLSVYWYQQSLDQGLQFLIQYYNGEERAKGNILERFSAQQFPDLHSELNLSSLELGDSALYFCASSQSGRIQETQYFGPGTRLLVL.